This note documents a single T cell receptor (beta chain) sequence. One end of the junction is discordant with germline, which a read error may explain. Germline V gene data show CDR1 as SGHRS and CDR2 as YFSETQ. The CDR3 runs 11 residues. The entry originates in a study of blood T cell repertoires in COVID-19. Clones were read by immunoSEQ multiplex PCR, and TCRdb kept only the in-frame ones, dropping some. The repertoire holds approximately 200,000 clones, with 70% to 90% as singletons. The receptor was derived from a middle-aged man with acute or convalescent COVID-19. The J gene is TRBJ2-1, the V gene TRBV5-1; 9 nucleotides line up with TRBD1. Sequencing was done on a sample of peripheral blood. The CDR3 spells CASSPGQGKVF. CDR3 nucleotide sequence: TGCGCCAGCAGCCCGGGACAGGGAAAGGTCTTC.